This T cell receptor (beta chain) was sequenced during a study of monozygotic twins with inflammatory bowel disease. Note on this clonotype: The antigen remains unidentified.

The CDR3 sequence is 19 residues long. CDR1 SGHVS and CDR2 FNYEAQ come from the germline V gene. For both chains, the TCRalpha and TCRbeta cDNA went through two nested PCRs of 16 and 9 cycles. For each CDR3 protein, TCRdb gives one entry from its re-call of the 5' RACE reads, without DNA. This sample's table has 210,000 or so distinct CDR3 sequences. Study results and limitations: Patients with IBD had less TCRbeta diversity (inverse Simpson) than their healthy co-twins. Clonotype sharing was lower in IBD patients than healthy twins, most markedly with disease activity.

The TCR comes from a human donor with ulcerative colitis or Crohn's disease, or a healthy co-twin of an affected twin (not recorded which). The rearrangement uses TRBV7-6 and TRBJ2-2; TCRdb's assignment of TRBD2 cannot be checked, as there is no DNA. The sample taken for sequencing was blood. CDR3: CASSRLSAGGPSSAGELFF.